The present T cell receptor (beta chain) was sequenced within a study of OX40 agonist ivuxolimab in advanced cancers. About the investigation overall: The costimulatory receptor OX40 (CD134) was targeted by ivuxolimab, a fully human IgG2 agonistic monoclonal antibody. Intravenous ivuxolimab was administered to patients every 2 weeks at six dose levels: 0.01, 0.1, 0.3, 1.5, 3 and 10 mg/kg. Of the approximately 54 patients in dose escalation, approximately 20 had hepatocellular carcinoma, roughly 15 had melanoma, 9 had renal cell carcinoma and 9 had head and neck cancer. In the dose-escalation cohort, approximately 82% of patients were male, and the mean age was around 65 years with a range of 23 to 79. Patients were allowed to have had prior anti-PD-1, anti-PD-L1 or anti-CTLA-4 therapy, and approximately 39% of the dose-escalation patients had been treated with checkpoint inhibitors. Three dose-escalation patients achieved partial responses, one with hepatocellular carcinoma and two with cutaneous melanoma. The point of sequencing TCRbeta in the periphery was to test whether ivuxolimab changed TCR sequence diversity and drove clonal T-cell expansion. The monotherapy dose-escalation portion (N of about 52 patients) of the phase I ivuxolimab trial is reported in the paper. The study at large found these results: After ivuxolimab, expanded clones were on average more numerous among CD8+ T cells than among CD4+ T cells. Low levels of normalized T-cell clonal expansion were also shown by some nonresponding patients. The antigen specificity of the clonally expanded peripheral T cells was not determined. At doses of 0.1 to 3.0 mg/kg, clonal expansion of both CD4+ and CD8+ blood T cells was observed from baseline to week 6. In partial responders in the 0.1-3.0 mg/kg groups, normalized peripheral clonal expansion was found to be among the lowest, especially among CD8+ T cells.

Genomic DNA was isolated from the sorted cells so that the TCRbeta CDR3 region could be sequenced. The immunoSEQ Assay was used for sequencing of TCRbeta CDR3 regions. TCRdb stores this immuneACCESS table with in-frame sequences only. Part of the clones is absent; in the studies checked, under half of the shortfall reflects unresolved V genes, and no reason is known for the rest. The sample records 45,000 to 55,000 clones, around 88% of which are singletons. Of the sample, 13% to 15% is held by the ten largest clones. Cut back by 4 bases and 3 bases, the V and J ends lie 14 bases apart. From its cysteine to its phenylalanine, the CDR3 spans 15 amino acids. Just the 45-base CDR3 DNA is kept, in frame starting at base 1. The germline V gene provides CDR1 MGHRA and CDR2 YSYEKL. Patients with a history of autoimmune disease or receiving systemic immunosuppression were excluded from the trial. In every dose cohort, peripheral blood was drawn for TCR sequencing at baseline, cycle 4 day 1, and cycle 7 day 1. The samples were taken from a phase I, first-in-human, multicenter, open-label dose-escalation trial of ivuxolimab. The trial enrolled adults with locally advanced or metastatic head and neck squamous cell, hepatocellular, melanoma or renal cell carcinoma. Before TCR sequencing, CD4+ and CD8+ T cells were separately sorted from peripheral blood.

The table lists this clone with a count of one. Its antigen has not been determined. One base away there is no much larger clone; base qualities are not given. This sample comprised CD4+ or CD8+ T cells sorted from blood, obtained in a trial of the OX40 agonist ivuxolimab. Here the chain combines TRBV4-1 and TRBJ2-3; the D region possibly corresponds to TRBD2 (6 bases align). The clonotype originates from an adult with an advanced solid tumor such as melanoma, head and neck, liver or kidney cancer. The nucleotides are TGCGCCAGCAGCCGAGGGGCTGGGAGGACAGATACGCAGTATTTT. Its amino acids are CASSRGAGRTDTQYF.